These 13 T cell receptor beta chains were sequenced from one sample in a study of blood T cell repertoires in COVID-19. The repertoire was sequenced with immunoSEQ multiplex PCR; TCRdb's copy has only in-frame clones and lacks some. The sample carries 45,000 to 65,000 clones, 85% to 95% recorded once. The specimen was peripheral blood. The receptor set was obtained from a woman over 75 with acute or convalescent COVID-19.

The chain carries TRBV5-4 and TRBJ2-7; TRBD2 matches 9 bases. J lost 0 bases, V lost 2 bases, and 3 bases had no gene match. CDR1 and CDR2 (germline): SGHNT, YYREEE (reference sequence). The CDR3 is 15 amino acids. The CDR3 protein is CASSFSSGSSYEQYF. CDR3 sequence (DNA): TGTGCCAGCAGCTTTAGTAGCGGGAGCTCCTACGAGCAGTACTTC. Complete variable domain (other parts from reference TRBV5-4 and TRBJ2-7): ETGVTQSPTHLIKTRGQQVTLRCSSQSGHNTVSWYQQALGQGPQFIFQYYREEENGRGNFPPRFSGLQFPNYSSELNVNALELDDSALYLCASSFSSGSSYEQYFGPGTRLTVT.

The chain links TRBV5-1 to TRBJ2-1, with 10 positions matching TRBD2. The CDR3 covers 15 residues. J gave up 4 bases and V 0 bases, and 1 base lay outside the gene matches. The germline CDR1 and CDR2 sequences are SGHRS and YFSETQ. CDR3 DNA sequence: TGCGCCAGCAGCTTGGAGGGACTAGCGTACAATGAGCAGTTCTTC. It specifies CASSLEGLAYNEQFF.

This clone came up a few times. The chain combines TRBV19 with TRBJ1-5; no definite D call. V lost 1 base and J lost 3, with 13 bases in between. Per germline, CDR1 LNHDA and CDR2 SQIVND (reference sequence). The CDR3 spans 16 residues. CDR3 sequence reads: CASSIVSGGANQPQHF. In nucleotides, the CDR3 is TGTGCCAGTAGTATAGTCTCCGGTGGAGCCAATCAGCCCCAGCATTTT.

The chain has TRBV5-1 and TRBJ2-4; no clear D. CDR1 and CDR2 from the germline V gene are SGHRS and YFSETQ. The V end lost 4 bases, the J end lost 3 bases, and 17 bases lay between the germline ends. The CDR3 contains 16 residues. For the CDR3, the DNA is TGCGCCAGCAGCCCCTCTCCCGACACCAACAAAAACATTCAGTACTTC. Protein product: CASSPSPDTNKNIQYF.

This chain links TRBV11-2 with TRBJ1-1; 7 nucleotides line up with TRBD1. CDR1 SGHAT and CDR2 FQNNGV come from the germline V gene. V was pared by 1 base and J by 1 base, with 6 bases of the junction left unmatched. The CDR3 extends over 16 amino acids. The CDR3 nucleotides read TGTGCCAGCAGCTTAGCCGGGACAGTTCGGAACACTGAAGCTTTCTTT. It is translated as CASSLAGTVRNTEAFF.

V gene TRBV19 combines with J gene TRBJ1-2, with 9 bases lining up with TRBD1. Germline V gene data show CDR1 as LNHDA and CDR2 as SQIVND (reference sequence). The CDR3 runs 16 residues. Trimming at V came to 5 bases and at J to 7 bases, leaving 14 bases not matched to a gene. The CDR3 is CASSPDTGTGFVGYTF. The CDR3 nucleotides read TGTGCCAGTAGTCCGGACACCGGGACAGGGTTCGTTGGCTACACCTTC.

The rearrangement joins TRBV24-1 to TRBJ1-1; TRBD1 matches 11 bases. CDR1 and CDR2 (germline): KGHDR, SFDVKD. With V trimmed by 7 bases and J by 4 bases, 13 bases remained unmatched. The CDR3 length is 17 residues. The CDR3 sequence: CATRGPRDRGVSTEAFF. The CDR3 DNA sequence: TGTGCCACCAGAGGTCCCCGGGACAGGGGGGTGAGCACTGAAGCTTTCTTT.

The V gene is TRBV11-3, the J gene TRBJ2-2; perhaps TRBD2 as D (6 bases). Germline V gives CDR1 SGHNT, CDR2 YENEEA. This CDR3 contains 14 residues. V lost 4 bases and J 1 base, leaving 7 bases between the germline ends. Here the CDR3 reads CASSSGENTGELFF. The CDR3 nucleotides read TGTGCCAGCAGCTCGGGAGAGAACACCGGGGAGCTGTTTTTT. The full variable domain, rest sourced from reference TRBV11-3 and TRBJ2-2, is EAGVVQSPRYKIIEKKQPVAFWCNPISGHNTLYWYLQNLGQGPELLIRYENEEAVDDSQLPKDRFSAERLKGVDSTLKIQPAELGDSAVYLCASSSGENTGELFFGEGSRLTVL.

The J gene is TRBJ1-5, the V gene TRBV12-3 or TRBV12-4; no firm D call. The CDR3 has 12 residues. V gave up 7 bases and J gave up 6 bases, with 10 bases separating them. CDR3 sequence (DNA): TGTGCCAGCATGGCGGGCGGTCAGCCCCAGCATTTT. It yields the protein CASMAGGQPQHF.

CDR3 sequence: CASSDWQGASEQYF. CDR3 sequence (DNA): TGTGCCAGCAGTGACTGGCAGGGGGCGAGCGAGCAGTACTTC. The chain recombines TRBV2 with TRBJ2-7; the match to TRBD1 covers 8 bases. The CDR3 contains 14 residues. The junction had 7 bases not matched to a gene; V was cut back by 3 bases and J by 6 bases. Germline V gene sequence: CDR1 SNHLY, CDR2 FYNNEI.

The chain has TRBV5-1 and TRBJ2-5, with D tentatively TRBD2 (5 bases). Trimming cost V 3 bases and J 4 bases, with 19 bases left between them. From germline, CDR1 is SGHRS and CDR2 YFSETQ. CDR3 length: 16 amino acids. The CDR3 DNA reads as TGCGCCAGCAGCTCGGGAACCGGGCTTATAGGAGAGACCCAGTACTTC. Translation gives CASSSGTGLIGETQYF.

The V and J genes are TRBV6-5 and TRBJ1-4; 7 bases are shared with TRBD1. CDR1 and CDR2 from the germline V gene are MNHEY and SVGAGI. CDR3 length: 13 amino acids. The V and J ends lost 6 bases and 4 bases, in that order; junction bases with no gene match: 2. Here the CDR3 DNA reads TGTGCCAGCAGGGGGACAGTTAATGAAAAACTGTTTTTT. Its translation: CASRGTVNEKLFF.

The chain couples TRBV4-1 to TRBJ2-5; 10 nucleotides agree with TRBD1. Germline lookup yields CDR1 MGHRA and CDR2 YSYEKL. The CDR3 extends over 16 amino acids. The junction had 6 bases not matched to a gene; V was cut back by 1 base and J by 4 bases. Written as DNA, the CDR3 is TGCGCCAGCAGCCAAGGAGACAGGGGGCGCGGAGAGACCCAGTACTTC. Its protein product is CASSQGDRGRGETQYF.